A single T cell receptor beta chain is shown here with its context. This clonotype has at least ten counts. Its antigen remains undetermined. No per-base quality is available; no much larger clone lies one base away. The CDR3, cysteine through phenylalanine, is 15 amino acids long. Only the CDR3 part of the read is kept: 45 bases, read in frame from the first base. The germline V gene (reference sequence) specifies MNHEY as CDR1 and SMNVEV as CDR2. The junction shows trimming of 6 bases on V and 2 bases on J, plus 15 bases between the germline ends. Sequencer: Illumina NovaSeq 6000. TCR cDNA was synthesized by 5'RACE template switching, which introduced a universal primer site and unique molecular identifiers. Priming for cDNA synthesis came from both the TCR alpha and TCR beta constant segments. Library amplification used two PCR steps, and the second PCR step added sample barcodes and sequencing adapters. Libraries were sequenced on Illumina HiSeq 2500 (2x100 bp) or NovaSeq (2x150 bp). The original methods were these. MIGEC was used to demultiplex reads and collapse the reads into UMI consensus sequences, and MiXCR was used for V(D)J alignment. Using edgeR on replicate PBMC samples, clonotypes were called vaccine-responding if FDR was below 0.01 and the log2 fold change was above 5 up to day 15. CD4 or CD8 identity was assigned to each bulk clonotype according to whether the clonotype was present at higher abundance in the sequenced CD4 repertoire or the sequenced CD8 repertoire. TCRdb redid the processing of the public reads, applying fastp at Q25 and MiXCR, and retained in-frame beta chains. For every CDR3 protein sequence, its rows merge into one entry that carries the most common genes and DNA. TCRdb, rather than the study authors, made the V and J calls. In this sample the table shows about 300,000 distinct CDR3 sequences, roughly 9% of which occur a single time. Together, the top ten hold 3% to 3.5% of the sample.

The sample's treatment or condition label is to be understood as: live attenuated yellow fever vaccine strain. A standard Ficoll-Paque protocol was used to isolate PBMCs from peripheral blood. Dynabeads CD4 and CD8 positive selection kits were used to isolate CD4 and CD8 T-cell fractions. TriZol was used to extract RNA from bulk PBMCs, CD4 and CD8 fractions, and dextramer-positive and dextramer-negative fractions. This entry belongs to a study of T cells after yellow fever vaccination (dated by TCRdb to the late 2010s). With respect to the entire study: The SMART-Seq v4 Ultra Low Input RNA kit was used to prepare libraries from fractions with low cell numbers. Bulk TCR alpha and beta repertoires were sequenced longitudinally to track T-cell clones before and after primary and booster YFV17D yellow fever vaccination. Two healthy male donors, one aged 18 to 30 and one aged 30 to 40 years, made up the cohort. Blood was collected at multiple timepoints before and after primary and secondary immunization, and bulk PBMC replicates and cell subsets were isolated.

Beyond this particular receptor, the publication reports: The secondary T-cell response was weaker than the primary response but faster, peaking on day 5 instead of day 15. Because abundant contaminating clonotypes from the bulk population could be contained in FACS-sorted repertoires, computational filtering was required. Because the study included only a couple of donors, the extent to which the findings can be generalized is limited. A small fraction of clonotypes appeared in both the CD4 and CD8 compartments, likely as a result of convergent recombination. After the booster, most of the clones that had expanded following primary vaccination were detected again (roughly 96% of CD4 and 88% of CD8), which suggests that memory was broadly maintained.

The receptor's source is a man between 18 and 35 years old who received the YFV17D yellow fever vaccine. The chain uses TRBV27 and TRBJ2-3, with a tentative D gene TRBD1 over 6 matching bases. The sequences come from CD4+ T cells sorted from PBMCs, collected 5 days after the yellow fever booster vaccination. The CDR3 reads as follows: CASRLNRVDTDTQYF. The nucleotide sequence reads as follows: TGTGCCAGCAGGTTAAACAGGGTGGACACAGATACGCAGTATTTT.